The 16 T cell receptor beta chains below all came from one sample that was sequenced in a study of OX40 agonist ivuxolimab in advanced cancers. Assay: immunoSEQ multiplex PCR; the TCRdb copy retains only in-frame clones and omits some. The sample has about 49,000 clones, 85% seen once. This specimen was CD4+ or CD8+ T cells sorted from blood, taken in a trial of the OX40 agonist ivuxolimab. These receptors came from an adult with an advanced solid tumor such as melanoma, head and neck, liver or kidney cancer.

Only a few counts were recorded for this clone. The chain is built from TRBV19 and TRBJ2-7, with D perhaps TRBD1 (6 bases). The CDR3 consists of 13 residues. V shed 9 bases and J shed 6 bases, with 18 bases lying between them. CDR1 LNHDA and CDR2 SQIVND come from the germline V gene (reference sequence). The CDR3 DNA sequence: TGTGCCAGCGCGTCAGGGGTAGGTGGCGAGCAGTACGTC. This gives the protein CASASGVGGEQYV.

CDR3 sequence (DNA): TGTGCCAGCAGCTTAGGGGGGTTGAGCTCCTACAATGAGCAGTTCTTC. It codes for CASSLGGLSSYNEQFF. This chain links TRBV13 with TRBJ2-1; no reliable D call. This CDR3 is 16 amino acids long. V was clipped by 0 bases and J by 0 bases, with 9 bases between them. Germline-derived CDR1 and CDR2 are PRHDT and FYEKMQ (reference sequence). The whole variable domain, remainder taken from reference TRBV13 and TRBJ2-1, is AAGVIQSPRHLIKEKRETATLKCYPIPRHDTVYWYQQGPGQDPQFLISFYEKMQSDKGSIPDRFSAQQFSDYHSELNMSSLELGDSALYFCASSLGGLSSYNEQFFGPGTRLTVL.

This rearrangement joins TRBV13 to TRBJ2-3; 8 bases are shared with TRBD1. This CDR3 contains 15 residues. The germline V gene has CDR1 PRHDT and CDR2 FYEKMQ (reference sequence). With 4 bases clipped from V and 4 bases from J, the junction kept 7 bases outside the gene matches. The CDR3 region is CASSYRQGLPDTQYF. DNA of the CDR3: TGTGCCAGCAGCTATAGACAGGGGCTCCCAGATACGCAGTATTTT.

Only a few counts were recorded for this clone. The junction and the germline gene differ at one end; a read error may be behind it. The chain joins TRBV7-9 to TRBJ2-7, with D perhaps TRBD2 (5 bases). The CDR3 has 14 residues. Germline CDR1 reads SEHNR; CDR2 reads FQNEAQ (reference sequence). The DNA of the CDR3 is TGCGCCAGCAGCCCCGCCACAACTAGGAACGAGCAGTACTTC. Its protein is CASSPATTRNEQYF.

The chain recombines TRBV19 with TRBJ1-1; 7 bases are a match to TRBD1. Germline CDR1 and CDR2: LNHDA and SQIVND (reference sequence). V lost 5 bases, J lost 2 bases, and 5 bases stayed unmatched. CDR3 length equals 14 residues. The CDR3 protein is CASSFRQGNTEAFF. In DNA, the CDR3 is TGTGCCAGTAGTTTTAGACAGGGAAACACTGAAGCTTTCTTT.

J is TRBJ1-5 and V is TRBV6-1; D is unclear. This CDR3 is 13 amino acids long. CDR1 and CDR2 (germline): MNHNS, SASEGT. V lost 4 bases and J 1 base, leaving 5 bases between the germline ends. Written as DNA, the CDR3 is TGTGCCAGCAGTGTCTGGAGCAATCAGCCCCAGCATTTT. It encodes CASSVWSNQPQHF.

This chain connects TRBV7-9 to TRBJ1-3; D is possibly TRBD1 (5 bases). Germline V lookup: CDR1 SEHNR, CDR2 FQNEAQ (reference sequence). The V end lost 1 base, the J end lost 7 bases, and 14 bases lay between the germline ends. CDR3 length: 15 amino acids. As DNA, the CDR3 is TGTGCCAGCAGCTTAGTGGGGGGAAAGGAGAACACCATATATTTT. This gives the protein CASSLVGGKENTIYF. The complete variable domain, with remaining parts taken from reference TRBV7-9 and TRBJ1-3, reads DTGVSQNPRHKITKRGQNVTFRCDPISEHNRLYWYRQTLGQGPEFLTYFQNEAQLEKSRLLSDRFSAERPKGSFSTLEIQRTEQGDSAMYLCASSLVGGKENTIYFGEGSWLTVV.

The chain couples TRBV28 to TRBJ1-5; maybe TRBD1 (6 bases). Trimming took 2 bases from V and 7 from J, leaving 12 bases between them. The CDR3 is made up of 14 amino acids. CDR1 and CDR2 from the germline V gene are MDHEN and SYDVKM. The CDR3 region is CASSLRGVGQPQHF. DNA of the CDR3: TGTGCCAGCAGTTTAAGGGGGGTTGGGCAGCCCCAGCATTTT.

V and J are TRBV2 and TRBJ2-1; D may be TRBD2 (6 bases). Between the trimmed V and J ends, which lost 7 bases and 5 bases, there was a span of 18 bases. Germline CDR1 is SNHLY and CDR2 is FYNNEI. CDR3 size: 15 residues. The CDR3 region has the DNA TGTGCCAGCATTCTACTAGGGGACTCAGACAATGAGCAGTTCTTC. Protein: CASILLGDSDNEQFF.

V usage is TRBV4-2 and J usage is TRBJ2-2, with D perhaps TRBD1 or TRBD2 (6 bases each). CDR1 and CDR2 from the germline V gene are LGHNA and YNFKEQ. V gave up 0 bases and J gave up 5 bases, with 10 bases separating them. There are 15 residues in the CDR3. The CDR3 here is CASSQEWRGTGELFF. The CDR3 DNA sequence: TGTGCCAGCAGCCAAGAGTGGAGGGGGACCGGGGAGCTGTTTTTT.

The gene calls are TRBV11-2 and TRBJ2-1; D is unresolved. V gave up 4 bases and J gave up 7 bases, with 11 bases separating them. The CDR3 length is 13 residues. Germline CDR1 is SGHAT and CDR2 is FQNNGV. The CDR3 coding sequence is TGTGCCAGCAGCTCGCCCCCGGATAATGAGCAGTTCTTC. It yields the protein CASSSPPDNEQFF. The whole variable domain, remainder taken from reference TRBV11-2 and TRBJ2-1, is EAGVAQSPRYKIIEKRQSVAFWCNPISGHATLYWYQQILGQGPKLLIQFQNNGVVDDSQLPKDRFSAERLKGVDSTLKIQPAKLEDSAVYLCASSSPPDNEQFFGPGTRLTVL.

This chain uses TRBV29-1 with TRBJ1-1; D is perhaps TRBD1 (5 bases). Trimming left V 3 bases short and J 3 bases short, with 20 bases between. Germline-derived CDR1 and CDR2 are SQVTM and ANQGSEA. The CDR3 length is 16 residues. The CDR3 DNA reads as TGCAGCGTTGAGGATCCTAAATCAGGGTTGGACACTGAAGCTTTCTTT. Protein sequence: CSVEDPKSGLDTEAFF.

This chain joins TRBV4-1 and TRBJ2-5; D assignment may be TRBD1 or TRBD2 (6 bases each). The V gene lost 2 bases and the J gene lost 5 bases, with 12 bases spanning the gap. This CDR3 region has 14 residues. Germline CDR1 reads MGHRA; CDR2 reads YSYEKL. CDR3 nucleotide sequence: TGCGCCAGCAGCCAAAAGGGGGGTTTCGAGACCCAGTACTTC. Its translation: CASSQKGGFETQYF.

The rearrangement joins TRBV7-8 to TRBJ1-3; D uncertain. V gave up 1 base and J gave up 0 bases, with 7 bases separating them. The CDR3 runs to 15 residues. From germline, CDR1 is SGHVS and CDR2 FQNEAQ. Here the CDR3 reads CASSLDITSGNTIYF. In DNA, the CDR3 is TGTGCCAGCAGCTTAGATATTACCTCTGGAAACACCATATATTTT.

This chain joins TRBV7-9 and TRBJ1-2; D is possibly TRBD1 (5 bases). Trimming left V 5 bases short and J 6 bases short, with 13 bases between. This CDR3 comprises 13 residues. Germline V gene lookup returns CDR1 SEHNR and CDR2 FQNEAQ (reference sequence). This chain's CDR3 is CASSIGTDDGYTF. In DNA form, the CDR3 reads TGTGCCAGCAGCATCGGGACGGATGATGGCTACACCTTC.

The V call is TRBV4-1, the J call TRBJ2-5; 9 nucleotides align to TRBD1. Trimming at V came to 2 bases and at J to 5 bases, leaving 3 bases not matched to a gene. From germline, CDR1 is MGHRA and CDR2 YSYEKL. This CDR3 is 14 amino acids long. For the CDR3, the DNA is TGCGCCAGCAGCCAACAACAGGGGGCCGAGACCCAGTACTTC. This encodes CASSQQQGAETQYF.